This is a list of T cell receptor beta chains from one sample in a study of cytomegalovirus exposure and HLA in healthy donors. Some clones are missing from TCRdb's copy, which holds only in-frame ones; the method was immunoSEQ multiplex PCR. Of 170,000 or so clones listed, roughly 77% are singletons. The sequenced sample was PBMCs. The receptors derive from a woman in her fifties or sixties in good health and CMV-seropositive. Both conserved end residues are part of each CDR3. The order of the fields is CDR3 DNA, CDR3 protein, V gene, clone size, J gene, D gene. The D gene is left open where the match is weak. Clone sizes are given selectively: once, few, many, or a class where the clone is expanded.

CDR3nt: TGTGCCAGCAGCACACGGACAGAACAGCCCCAGCATTTT
CDR3aa: CASSTRTEQPQHF
v_gene: TRBV7-2
abundance: -
j_gene: TRBJ1-5
d_gene: -

CDR3nt: TGCAGCGTCCCCGGACAGGGTTCCGGTGAGCAGTTCTTC
CDR3aa: CSVPGQGSGEQFF
v_gene: TRBV29-1
abundance: few
j_gene: TRBJ2-1
d_gene: TRBD1

CDR3nt: TGCAGCGTTGAAGAGCAGCGGGAGACCCAGTACTTC
CDR3aa: CSVEEQRETQYF
v_gene: TRBV29-1
abundance: -
j_gene: TRBJ2-5
d_gene: -

CDR3nt: TGTGCTAGTGGTTTCAGGGCCATATTACTAGCGGGGGACGGCGATACGCAGTATTTT
CDR3aa: CASGFRAILLAGDGDTQYF
v_gene: TRBV12-5
abundance: -
j_gene: TRBJ2-3
d_gene: TRBD2

CDR3nt: TGTGCCAGCAGCCGACGGGTGACTACCTACGAGCAGTACTTC
CDR3aa: CASSRRVTTYEQYF
v_gene: TRBV13
abundance: -
j_gene: TRBJ2-7
d_gene: -

CDR3nt: TGCGCCAGCAACGTGGGGCACGGGGAGCTGTTTTTT
CDR3aa: CASNVGHGELFF
v_gene: TRBV5-1
abundance: -
j_gene: TRBJ2-2
d_gene: -

CDR3nt: TGTGCCAGCAGCTACCGGGACGAGCAGTACTTC
CDR3aa: CASSYRDEQYF
v_gene: TRBV13
abundance: few
j_gene: TRBJ2-7
d_gene: -

CDR3nt: TGTGCCAGCAGTTTCAGGGCTGGGGGCTACACCTTC
CDR3aa: CASSFRAGGYTF
v_gene: TRBV7-9
abundance: -
j_gene: TRBJ1-2
d_gene: -

CDR3nt: TGTGCCAGCAGCTTAGTAGCGGGGCTATACAATGAGCAGTTCTTC
CDR3aa: CASSLVAGLYNEQFF
v_gene: TRBV7-8
abundance: -
j_gene: TRBJ2-1
d_gene: TRBD2

CDR3nt: TGTGCCAGCAGCTTAGTTTCCGGGAACACTGAAGCTTTCTTT
CDR3aa: CASSLVSGNTEAFF
v_gene: TRBV7-9
abundance: -
j_gene: TRBJ1-1
d_gene: -

CDR3nt: TGTGCCAGCAGCTTGGAGGCGGGAGAGGAAGATACGCAGTATTTT
CDR3aa: CASSLEAGEEDTQYF
v_gene: TRBV5-4
abundance: -
j_gene: TRBJ2-3
d_gene: TRBD2

CDR3nt: TGCGCCAGCAGGCAAGGACTAGTTACCATGACTTACAATGAGCAGTTCTTC
CDR3aa: CASRQGLVTMTYNEQFF
v_gene: TRBV5-1
abundance: once
j_gene: TRBJ2-1
d_gene: TRBD2

CDR3nt: TGTGCCAGCAGCGTATGGAGCGAGTCCACAGATACGCAGTATTTT
CDR3aa: CASSVWSESTDTQYF
v_gene: TRBV9
abundance: -
j_gene: TRBJ2-3
d_gene: -

CDR3nt: TGTGCCAGCAGCTCGAGTTCGGGCAGGGATTCCTACGAGCAGTACTTC
CDR3aa: CASSSSSGRDSYEQYF
v_gene: TRBV5-6
abundance: few
j_gene: TRBJ2-7
d_gene: -

CDR3nt: TGTGCCAGCAAGCAGGGACAGCAAGAGACCCAGTACTTC
CDR3aa: CASKQGQQETQYF
v_gene: TRBV27
abundance: -
j_gene: TRBJ2-5
d_gene: TRBD1

CDR3nt: TGTGCCAGCGGGGGGGAAGGGAACACTGAAGCTTTCTTT
CDR3aa: CASGGEGNTEAFF
v_gene: TRBV28
abundance: -
j_gene: TRBJ1-1
d_gene: -

CDR3nt: TGCGCCAGCAGCACTCTGACAGGGGGAGAGACCCAGTACTTC
CDR3aa: CASSTLTGGETQYF
v_gene: TRBV5-1
abundance: -
j_gene: TRBJ2-5
d_gene: TRBD1

CDR3nt: TGCAGCGCTGCGGGGGGGTCTAATGAGCAGTTCTTC
CDR3aa: CSAAGGSNEQFF
v_gene: TRBV29-1
abundance: -
j_gene: TRBJ2-1
d_gene: TRBD2

CDR3nt: TGTGCCAGCAGTGGGACAGGGAACGAGCAGTACTTC
CDR3aa: CASSGTGNEQYF
v_gene: TRBV28
abundance: -
j_gene: TRBJ2-7
d_gene: TRBD1

CDR3nt: TGCGCCAGCAGCCCATACCAGGGATCTAATAATGAAAAACTGTTTTTT
CDR3aa: CASSPYQGSNNEKLFF
v_gene: TRBV4-3
abundance: -
j_gene: TRBJ1-4
d_gene: -

CDR3nt: TGTGCCAGCAGAAAAAAACCCCAAGGGGACAGGAAAGGCTACACCTTC
CDR3aa: CASRKKPQGDRKGYTF
v_gene: TRBV28
abundance: -
j_gene: TRBJ1-2
d_gene: TRBD1

CDR3nt: TGTGCCATCAGTGAGTCAACAGCGGGGGGACCCTACGAGCAGTACTTC
CDR3aa: CAISESTAGGPYEQYF
v_gene: TRBV10-3
abundance: -
j_gene: TRBJ2-7
d_gene: TRBD2

CDR3nt: TGTGCCAGCAGCTTAGGGTCACTGGTCCAAGAGACCCAGTACTTC
CDR3aa: CASSLGSLVQETQYF
v_gene: TRBV7-6
abundance: -
j_gene: TRBJ2-5
d_gene: -

CDR3nt: TGTGCCACCAGCACTTTAAACACTGAAGCTTTCTTT
CDR3aa: CATSTLNTEAFF
v_gene: TRBV15
abundance: -
j_gene: TRBJ1-1
d_gene: -